This T cell receptor beta chain emerged from a study of T-cell memory formation after mild COVID-19. The CDR3 is 13 amino acids. From germline, CDR1 is SQVTM and CDR2 ANQGSEA. V shed 3 bases and J 1 base; nucleotides not matched to a gene: 2. About this clonotype itself: Its antigen is undetermined.

Overall study results and limits: CD4+ contracting clones were mainly CM and EM; CD8+ ones, EMRA. CD4+ bias marked clones expanding day 15 to 37, unlike balanced contracting clones.

TCR alpha and TCR beta cDNA libraries with sample barcodes and UMIs came from 5'RACE using constant-segment primers. TCRdb fed the 5' RACE reads into MiXCR, producing one record per CDR3 protein. The sample lists fewer than 350,000 distinct CDR3 sequences, 15% to 20% seen once, with 20% to 25% in the top ten. Sequencing input: PBMCs or a T cell subset sorted from them (not recorded which). The receptor's source is a man aged 18 to 30 who had mild COVID-19 (a few samples of this study predate the infection). Cell type and time point are not known. The genes are TRBV29-1 and TRBJ2-7, with 8 bases that match TRBD1. As DNA, the CDR3 is TGCAGCGTTGACCGACAGGGGTCCTACGAGCAGTACTTC. The encoded protein is CSVDRQGSYEQYF.